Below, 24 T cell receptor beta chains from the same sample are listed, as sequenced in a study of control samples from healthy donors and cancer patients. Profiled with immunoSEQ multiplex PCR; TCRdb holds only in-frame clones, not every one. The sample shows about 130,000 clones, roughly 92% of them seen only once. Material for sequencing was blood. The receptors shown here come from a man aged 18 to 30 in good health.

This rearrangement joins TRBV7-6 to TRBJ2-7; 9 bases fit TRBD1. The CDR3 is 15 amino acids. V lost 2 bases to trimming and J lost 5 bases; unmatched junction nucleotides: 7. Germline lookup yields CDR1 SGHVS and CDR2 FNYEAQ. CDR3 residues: CASSLPPGTGNEQYF. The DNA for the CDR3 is TGTGCCAGCAGCTTACCTCCTGGGACAGGGAACGAGCAGTACTTC.

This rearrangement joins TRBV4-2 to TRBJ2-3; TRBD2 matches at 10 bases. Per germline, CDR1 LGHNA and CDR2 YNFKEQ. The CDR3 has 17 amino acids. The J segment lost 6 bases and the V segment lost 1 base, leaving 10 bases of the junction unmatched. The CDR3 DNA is TGTGCCAGCAGCCAAGTCTACACTAGCGGGGAACGTGATACGCAGTATTTT. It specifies CASSQVYTSGERDTQYF.

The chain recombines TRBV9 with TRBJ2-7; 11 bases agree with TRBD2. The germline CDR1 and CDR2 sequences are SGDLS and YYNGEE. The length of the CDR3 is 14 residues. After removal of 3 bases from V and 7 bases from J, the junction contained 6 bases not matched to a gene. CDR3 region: CASSATSGGREQYF. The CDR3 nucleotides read TGTGCCAGCAGCGCAACTAGCGGGGGAAGGGAGCAGTACTTC.

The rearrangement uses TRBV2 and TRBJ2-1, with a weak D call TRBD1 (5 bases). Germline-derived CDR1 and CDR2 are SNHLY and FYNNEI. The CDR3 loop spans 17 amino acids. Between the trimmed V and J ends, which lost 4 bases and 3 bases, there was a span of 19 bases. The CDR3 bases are TGTGCCAGCAGTGTTGGAATTCTAGGGGTCTACTACAATGAGCAGTTCTTC. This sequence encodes CASSVGILGVYYNEQFF.

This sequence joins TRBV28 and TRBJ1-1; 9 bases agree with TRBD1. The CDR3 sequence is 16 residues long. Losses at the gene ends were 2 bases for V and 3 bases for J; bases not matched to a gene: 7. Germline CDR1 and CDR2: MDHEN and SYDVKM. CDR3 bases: TGTGCCAGCAGTTTAACCCAACAGGGGGCTTACACTGAAGCTTTCTTT. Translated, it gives CASSLTQQGAYTEAFF. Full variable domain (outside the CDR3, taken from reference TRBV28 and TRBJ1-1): DVKVTQSSRYLVKRTGEKVFLECVQDMDHENMFWYRQDPGLGLRLIYFSYDVKMKEKGDIPEGYSVSREKKERFSLILESASTNQTSMYLCASSLTQQGAYTEAFFGQGTRLTVV.

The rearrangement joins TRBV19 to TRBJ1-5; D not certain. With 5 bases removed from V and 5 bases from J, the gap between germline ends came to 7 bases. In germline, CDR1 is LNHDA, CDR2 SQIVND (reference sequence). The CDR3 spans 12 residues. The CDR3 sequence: CASSGAHQPQHF. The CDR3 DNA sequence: TGTGCCAGTAGTGGAGCTCATCAGCCCCAGCATTTT.

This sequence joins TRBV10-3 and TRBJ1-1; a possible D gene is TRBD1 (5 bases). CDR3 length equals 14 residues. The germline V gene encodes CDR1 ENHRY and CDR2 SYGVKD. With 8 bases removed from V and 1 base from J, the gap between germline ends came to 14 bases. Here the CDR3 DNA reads TGTGCCATCGTGACAGCGCCAGGGAACACTGAAGCTTTCTTT. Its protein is CAIVTAPGNTEAFF.

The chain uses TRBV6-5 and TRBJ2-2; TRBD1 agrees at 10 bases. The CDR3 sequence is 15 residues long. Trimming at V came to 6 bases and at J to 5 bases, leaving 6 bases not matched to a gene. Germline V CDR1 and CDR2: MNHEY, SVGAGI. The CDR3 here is CASSWDRGETGELFF. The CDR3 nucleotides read TGTGCCAGCAGCTGGGACAGGGGCGAAACCGGGGAGCTGTTTTTT.

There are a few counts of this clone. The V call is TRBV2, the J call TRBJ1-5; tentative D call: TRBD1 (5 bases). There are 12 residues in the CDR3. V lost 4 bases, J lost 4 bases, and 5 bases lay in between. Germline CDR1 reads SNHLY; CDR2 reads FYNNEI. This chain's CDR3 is CASSGGNQPQHF. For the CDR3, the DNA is TGTGCCAGCAGTGGGGGGAATCAGCCCCAGCATTTT.

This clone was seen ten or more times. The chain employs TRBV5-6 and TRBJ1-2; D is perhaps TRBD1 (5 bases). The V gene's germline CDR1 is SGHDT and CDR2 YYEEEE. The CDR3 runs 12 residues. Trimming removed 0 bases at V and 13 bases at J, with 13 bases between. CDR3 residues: CASSLGGDSRTF. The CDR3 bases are TGTGCCAGCAGCTTGGGAGGGGATTCTCGCACCTTC.

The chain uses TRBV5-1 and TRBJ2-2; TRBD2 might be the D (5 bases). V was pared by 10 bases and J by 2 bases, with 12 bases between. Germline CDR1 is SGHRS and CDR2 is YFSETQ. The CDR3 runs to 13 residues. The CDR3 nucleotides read TGCGCCGGGCGGACTTCCAACACCGGGGAGCTGTTTTTT. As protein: CAGRTSNTGELFF. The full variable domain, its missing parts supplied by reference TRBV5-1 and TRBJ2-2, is KAGVTQTPRYLIKTRGQQVTLSCSPISGHRSVSWYQQTPGQGLQFLFEYFSETQRNKGNFPGRFSGRQFSNSRSEMNVSTLELGDSALYLCAGRTSNTGELFFGEGSRLTVL.

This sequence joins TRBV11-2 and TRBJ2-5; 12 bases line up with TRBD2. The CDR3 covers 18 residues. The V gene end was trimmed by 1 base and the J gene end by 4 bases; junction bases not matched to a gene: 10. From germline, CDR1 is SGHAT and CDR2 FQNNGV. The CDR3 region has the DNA TGTGCCAGCAGCTTAGTCAGACTAGCGGGGGCCGAGGGAGAGACCCAGTACTTC. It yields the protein CASSLVRLAGAEGETQYF. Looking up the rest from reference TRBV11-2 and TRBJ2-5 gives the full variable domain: EAGVAQSPRYKIIEKRQSVAFWCNPISGHATLYWYQQILGQGPKLLIQFQNNGVVDDSQLPKDRFSAERLKGVDSTLKIQPAKLEDSAVYLCASSLVRLAGAEGETQYFGPGTRLLVL.

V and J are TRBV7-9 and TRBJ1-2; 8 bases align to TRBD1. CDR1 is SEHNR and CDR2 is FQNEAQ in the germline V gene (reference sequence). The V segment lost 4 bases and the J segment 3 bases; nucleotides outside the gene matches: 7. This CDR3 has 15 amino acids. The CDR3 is CASSSGQGLDYGYTF. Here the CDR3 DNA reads TGTGCCAGCAGCTCCGGACAGGGCTTGGACTATGGCTACACCTTC. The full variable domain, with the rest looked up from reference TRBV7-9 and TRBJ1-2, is DTGVSQNPRHKITKRGQNVTFRCDPISEHNRLYWYRQTLGQGPEFLTYFQNEAQLEKSRLLSDRFSAERPKGSFSTLEIQRTEQGDSAMYLCASSSGQGLDYGYTFGSGTRLTVV.

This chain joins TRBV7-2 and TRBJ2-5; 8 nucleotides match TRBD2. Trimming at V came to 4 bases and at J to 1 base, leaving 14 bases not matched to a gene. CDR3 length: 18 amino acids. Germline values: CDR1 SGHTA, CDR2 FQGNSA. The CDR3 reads CASSYRTGGPGTQETQYF. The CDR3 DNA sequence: TGTGCCAGCAGCTACCGAACGGGGGGGCCGGGTACCCAAGAGACCCAGTACTTC.

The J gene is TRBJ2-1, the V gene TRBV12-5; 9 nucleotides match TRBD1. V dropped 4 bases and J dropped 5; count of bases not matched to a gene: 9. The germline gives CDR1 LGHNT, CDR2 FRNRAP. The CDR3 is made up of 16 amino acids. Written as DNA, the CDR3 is TGTGCTAGTGGTTCCACCGGGACAGGGAGTGACAATGAGCAGTTCTTC. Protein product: CASGSTGTGSDNEQFF.

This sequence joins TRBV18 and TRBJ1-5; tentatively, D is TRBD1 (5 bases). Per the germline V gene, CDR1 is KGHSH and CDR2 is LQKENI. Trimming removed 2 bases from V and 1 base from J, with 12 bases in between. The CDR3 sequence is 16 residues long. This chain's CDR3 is CASSPTGAGSNQPQHF. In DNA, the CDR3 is TGTGCCAGCTCACCAACCGGGGCAGGGAGCAATCAGCCCCAGCATTTT.

CDR3 region: CASSVGSMGHSYEQYF. CDR3 nucleotide sequence: TGTGCCAGCAGCGTAGGGAGTATGGGTCACTCCTACGAGCAGTACTTC. This chain links TRBV9 with TRBJ2-7; no reliable D call. Germline-derived CDR1 and CDR2 are SGDLS and YYNGEE. The CDR3 sequence is 16 residues long. Between the trimmed V and J ends, which lost 0 bases and 0 bases, there was a span of 13 bases.

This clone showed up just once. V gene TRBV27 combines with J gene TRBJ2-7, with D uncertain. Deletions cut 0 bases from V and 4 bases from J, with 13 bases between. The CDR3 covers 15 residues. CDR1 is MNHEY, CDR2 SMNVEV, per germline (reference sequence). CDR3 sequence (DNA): TGTGCCAGCAGTTTATCGATAGGTTTTAGGTACGAGCAGTACTTC. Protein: CASSLSIGFRYEQYF.

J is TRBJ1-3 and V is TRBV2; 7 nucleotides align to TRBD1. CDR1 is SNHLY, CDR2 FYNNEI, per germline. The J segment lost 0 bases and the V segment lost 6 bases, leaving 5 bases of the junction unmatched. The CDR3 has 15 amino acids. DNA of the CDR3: TGTGCCAGCAGCATTAGGGACAGCTCTGGAAACACCATATATTTT. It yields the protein CASSIRDSSGNTIYF.

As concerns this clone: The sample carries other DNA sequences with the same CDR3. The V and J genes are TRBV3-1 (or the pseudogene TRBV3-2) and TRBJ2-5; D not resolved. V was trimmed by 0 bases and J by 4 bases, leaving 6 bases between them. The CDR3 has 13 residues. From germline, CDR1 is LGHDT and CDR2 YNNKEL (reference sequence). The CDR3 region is CASSQEVGETQYF. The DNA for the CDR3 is TGTGCCAGCAGCCAAGAGGTAGGAGAGACCCAGTACTTC.

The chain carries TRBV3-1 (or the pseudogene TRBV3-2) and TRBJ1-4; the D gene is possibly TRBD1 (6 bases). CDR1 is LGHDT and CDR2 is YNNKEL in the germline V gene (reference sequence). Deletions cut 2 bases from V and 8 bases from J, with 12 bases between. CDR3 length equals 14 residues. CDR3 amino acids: CASSQNRVGEKLFF. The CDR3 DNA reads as TGTGCCAGCAGCCAAAACAGGGTGGGAGAAAAACTGTTTTTT.

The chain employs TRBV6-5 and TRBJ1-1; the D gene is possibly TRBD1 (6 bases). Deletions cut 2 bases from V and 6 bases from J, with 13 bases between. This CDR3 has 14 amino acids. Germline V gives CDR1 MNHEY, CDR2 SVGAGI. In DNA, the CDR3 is TGTGCCAGCAGTTACAGTACAGGGCGGCCTGAAGCTTTCTTT. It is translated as CASSYSTGRPEAFF.

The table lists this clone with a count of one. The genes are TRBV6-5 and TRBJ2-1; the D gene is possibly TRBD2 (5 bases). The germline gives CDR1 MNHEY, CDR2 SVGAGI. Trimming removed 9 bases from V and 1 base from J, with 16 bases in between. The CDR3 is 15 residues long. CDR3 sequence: CASQFSDVSYNEQFF. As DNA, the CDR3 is TGTGCCAGTCAATTTAGCGATGTTTCCTACAATGAGCAGTTCTTC.

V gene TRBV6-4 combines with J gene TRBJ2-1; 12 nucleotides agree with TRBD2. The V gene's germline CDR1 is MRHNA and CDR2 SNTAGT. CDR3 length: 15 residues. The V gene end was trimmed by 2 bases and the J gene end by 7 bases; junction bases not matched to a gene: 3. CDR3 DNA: TGTGCCAGCAGTGACCTAGCGGGGGGGCCGAATGAGCAGTTCTTC. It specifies CASSDLAGGPNEQFF.